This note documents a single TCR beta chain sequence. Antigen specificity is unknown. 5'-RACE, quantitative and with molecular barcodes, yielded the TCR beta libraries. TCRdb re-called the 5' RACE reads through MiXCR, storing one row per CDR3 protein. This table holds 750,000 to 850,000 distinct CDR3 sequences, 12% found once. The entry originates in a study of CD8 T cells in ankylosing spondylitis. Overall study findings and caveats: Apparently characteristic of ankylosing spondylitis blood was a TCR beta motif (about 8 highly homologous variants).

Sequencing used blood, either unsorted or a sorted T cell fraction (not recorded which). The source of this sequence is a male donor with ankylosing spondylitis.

The CDR3 sequence: CASSPKGRNTEAFF. The CDR3 nucleotides are TGTGCCAGCAGCCCTAAAGGCAGGAACACTGAAGCTTTCTTT. This chain uses TRBV7-3 with TRBJ1-1; D gene unclear. CDR1 and CDR2 (germline): SGHTA, FQGTGA. The CDR3 loop spans 14 amino acids. The V end was cut by 5 bases, the J end by 1 base, with 11 bases between.